This T cell receptor beta chain was captured by sequencing in a study of T cells in localized non-small cell lung cancer. Looked up from germline, CDR1 is SNHLY and CDR2 is FYNNEI. The CDR3 spans 14 residues. The ends lost 5 bases at V and 4 bases at J; junction bases unmatched: 3. With regard to this clone: Its antigen remains unknown.

Study-level points and caveats: Uninvolved adjacent lung showed peak T cell clonality, exceeding tumor. When the top 100 tumor clones were examined, a median around 50 of them also appeared in the adjacent lung, which was paired and uninvolved. Higher blood T cell density went with longer overall survival.

Profiling relied on immunoSEQ multiplex PCR, and the TCRdb table lists in-frame clones only, not all of them. The sample consists of 25,000 or so clones, 70% to 90% of them appearing once. This sample comprised peripheral blood, obtained before any cancer treatment. J is TRBJ1-5 and V is TRBV2; 9 nucleotides line up with TRBD1. The receptor was derived from a female donor over 55 with stage I lung adenocarcinoma. CDR3 coding DNA: TGTGCCAGCAGTCCCGGGACAGGGAATCAGCCCCAGCATTTT. Its protein is CASSPGTGNQPQHF.